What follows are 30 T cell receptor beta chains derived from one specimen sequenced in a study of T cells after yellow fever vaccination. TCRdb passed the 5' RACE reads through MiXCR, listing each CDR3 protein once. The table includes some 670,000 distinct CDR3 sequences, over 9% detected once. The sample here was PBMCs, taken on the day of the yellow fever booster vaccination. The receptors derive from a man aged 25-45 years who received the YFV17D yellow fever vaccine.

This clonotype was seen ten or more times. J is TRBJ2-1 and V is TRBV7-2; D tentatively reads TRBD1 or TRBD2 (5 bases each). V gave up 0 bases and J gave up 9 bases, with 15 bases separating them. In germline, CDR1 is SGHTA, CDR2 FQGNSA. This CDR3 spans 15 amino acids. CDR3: CASSLAEAYGGEQFF. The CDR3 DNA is TGTGCCAGCAGCTTAGCTGAGGCGTATGGGGGTGAGCAGTTCTTC. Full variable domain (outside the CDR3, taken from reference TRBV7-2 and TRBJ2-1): GAGVSQSPSNKVTEKGKDVELRCDPISGHTALYWYRQSLGQGLEFLIYFQGNSAPDKSGLPSDRFSAERTGGSVSTLTIQRTQQEDSAVYLCASSLAEAYGGEQFFGPGTRLTVL.

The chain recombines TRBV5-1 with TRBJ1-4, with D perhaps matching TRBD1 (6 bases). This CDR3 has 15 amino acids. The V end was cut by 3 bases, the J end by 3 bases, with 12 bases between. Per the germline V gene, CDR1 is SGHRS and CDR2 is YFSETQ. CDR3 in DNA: TGCGCCAGCAGCTCCACAGGGCTTTCTAATGAAAAACTGTTTTTT. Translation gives CASSSTGLSNEKLFF.

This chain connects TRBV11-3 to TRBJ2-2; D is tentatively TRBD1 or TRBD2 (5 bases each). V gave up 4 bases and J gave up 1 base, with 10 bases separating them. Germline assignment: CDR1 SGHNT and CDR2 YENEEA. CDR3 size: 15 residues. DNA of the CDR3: TGTGCCAGCAGCTCCCGGGACGGGAACACCGGGGAGCTGTTTTTT. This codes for CASSSRDGNTGELFF.

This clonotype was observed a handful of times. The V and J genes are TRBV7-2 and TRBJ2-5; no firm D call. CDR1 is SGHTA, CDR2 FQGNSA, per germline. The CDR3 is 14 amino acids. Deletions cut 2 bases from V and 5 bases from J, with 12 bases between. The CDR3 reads CASSLNSGIETQYF. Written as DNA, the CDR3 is TGTGCCAGCAGCTTAAATAGTGGCATTGAGACCCAGTACTTC.

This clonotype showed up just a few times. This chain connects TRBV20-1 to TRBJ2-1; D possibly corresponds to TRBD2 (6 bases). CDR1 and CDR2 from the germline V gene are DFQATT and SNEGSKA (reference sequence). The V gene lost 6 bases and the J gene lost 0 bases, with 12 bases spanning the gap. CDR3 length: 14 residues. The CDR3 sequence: CSAILGGSYNEQFF. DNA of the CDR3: TGCAGTGCCATCTTGGGAGGCTCCTACAATGAGCAGTTCTTC.

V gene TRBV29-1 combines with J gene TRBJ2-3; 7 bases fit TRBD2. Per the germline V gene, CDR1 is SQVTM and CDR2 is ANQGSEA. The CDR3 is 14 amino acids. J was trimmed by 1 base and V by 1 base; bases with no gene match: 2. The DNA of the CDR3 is TGCAGCGTTGAAGGCGGGAGAGGCACAGATACGCAGTATTTT. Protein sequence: CSVEGGRGTDTQYF.

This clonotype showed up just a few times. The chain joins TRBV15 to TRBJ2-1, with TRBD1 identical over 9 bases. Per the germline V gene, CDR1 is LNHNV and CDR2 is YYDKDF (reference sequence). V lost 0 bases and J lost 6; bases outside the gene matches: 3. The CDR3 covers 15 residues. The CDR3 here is CATSRESGQGNEQFF. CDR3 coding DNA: TGTGCCACCAGCAGAGAGTCGGGACAGGGCAATGAGCAGTTCTTC.

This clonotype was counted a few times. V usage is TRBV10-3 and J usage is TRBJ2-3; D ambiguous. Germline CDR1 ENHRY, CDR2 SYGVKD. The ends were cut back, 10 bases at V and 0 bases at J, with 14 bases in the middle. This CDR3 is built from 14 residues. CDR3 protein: CASNREPSTDTQYF. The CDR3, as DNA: TGTGCCAGCAACAGAGAACCCAGCACAGATACGCAGTATTTT.

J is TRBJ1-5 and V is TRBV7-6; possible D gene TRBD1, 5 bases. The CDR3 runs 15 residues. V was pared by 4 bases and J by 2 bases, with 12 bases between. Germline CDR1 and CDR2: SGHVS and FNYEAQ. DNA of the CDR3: TGTGCCAGCAGCTACACTACGACAGGCAATCAGCCCCAGCATTTT. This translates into CASSYTTTGNQPQHF. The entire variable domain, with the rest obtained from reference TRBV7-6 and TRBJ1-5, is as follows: GAGVSQSPRYKVTKRGQDVALRCDPISGHVSLYWYRQALGQGPEFLTYFNYEAQQDKSGLPNDRFSAERPEGSISTLTIQRTEQRDSAMYRCASSYTTTGNQPQHFGDGTRLSIL.

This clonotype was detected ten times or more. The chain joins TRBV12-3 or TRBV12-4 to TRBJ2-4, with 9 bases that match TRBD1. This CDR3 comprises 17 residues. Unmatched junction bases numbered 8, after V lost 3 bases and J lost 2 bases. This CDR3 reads CASSFSVGTGTKNIQYF. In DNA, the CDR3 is TGTGCCAGCAGTTTCTCTGTTGGGACAGGGACCAAAAACATTCAGTACTTC.

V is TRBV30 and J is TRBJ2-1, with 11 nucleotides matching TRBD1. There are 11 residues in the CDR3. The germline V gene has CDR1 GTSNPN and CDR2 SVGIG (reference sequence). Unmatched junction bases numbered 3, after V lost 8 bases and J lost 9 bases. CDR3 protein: CAGQGAGEQFF. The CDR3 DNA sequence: TGTGCCGGACAGGGGGCTGGTGAGCAGTTCTTC.

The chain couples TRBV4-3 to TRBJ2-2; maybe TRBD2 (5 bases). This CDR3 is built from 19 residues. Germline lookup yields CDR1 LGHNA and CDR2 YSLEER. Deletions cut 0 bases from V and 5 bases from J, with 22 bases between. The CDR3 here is CASSQDPRTVGVRTGELFF. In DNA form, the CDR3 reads TGCGCCAGCAGCCAAGATCCCCGGACTGTTGGCGTAAGGACCGGGGAGCTGTTTTTT.

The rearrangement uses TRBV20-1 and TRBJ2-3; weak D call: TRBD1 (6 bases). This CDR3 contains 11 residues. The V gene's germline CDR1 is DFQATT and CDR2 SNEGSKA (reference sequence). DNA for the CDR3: TGCAGGGCAGGGGGCACAGATACGCAGTATTTT. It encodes CRAGGTDTQYF.

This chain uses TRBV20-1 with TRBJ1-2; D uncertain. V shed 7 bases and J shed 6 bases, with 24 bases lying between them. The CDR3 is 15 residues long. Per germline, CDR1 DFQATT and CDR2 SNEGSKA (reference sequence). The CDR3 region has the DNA TGCAGTGGCGTTATTCTTCGGGAGGGTTCAGATGGCTACACCTTC. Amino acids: CSGVILREGSDGYTF.

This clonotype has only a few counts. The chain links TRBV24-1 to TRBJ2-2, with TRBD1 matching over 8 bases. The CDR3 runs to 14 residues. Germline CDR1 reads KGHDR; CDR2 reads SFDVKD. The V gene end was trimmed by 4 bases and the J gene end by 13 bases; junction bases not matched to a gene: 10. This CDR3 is CATSDRQGLMGLFF. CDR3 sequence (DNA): TGTGCCACCAGTGACCGACAGGGGCTCATGGGGCTGTTTTTT.

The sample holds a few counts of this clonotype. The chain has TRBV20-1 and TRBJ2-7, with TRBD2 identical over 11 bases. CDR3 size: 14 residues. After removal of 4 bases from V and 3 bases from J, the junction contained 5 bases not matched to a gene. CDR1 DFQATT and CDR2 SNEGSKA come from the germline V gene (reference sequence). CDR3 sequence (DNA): TGCAGTGCTACCCGACTAGCGGGACTCTACGAGCAGTACTTC. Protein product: CSATRLAGLYEQYF.

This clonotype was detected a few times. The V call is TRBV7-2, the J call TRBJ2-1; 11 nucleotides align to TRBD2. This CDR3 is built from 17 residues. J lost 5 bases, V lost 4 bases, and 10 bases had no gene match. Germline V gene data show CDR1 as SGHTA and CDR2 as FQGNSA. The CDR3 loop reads CASSYFGLAGGDNEQFF. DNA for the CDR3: TGTGCCAGCAGCTATTTCGGGTTAGCGGGAGGGGACAATGAGCAGTTCTTC.

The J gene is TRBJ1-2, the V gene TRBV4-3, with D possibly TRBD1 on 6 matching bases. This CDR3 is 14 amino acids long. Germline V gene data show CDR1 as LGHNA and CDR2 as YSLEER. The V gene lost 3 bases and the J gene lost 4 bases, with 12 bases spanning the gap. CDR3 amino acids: CASSQGGQTYGYTF. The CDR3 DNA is TGCGCCAGCAGCCAGGGTGGACAGACCTATGGCTACACCTTC.

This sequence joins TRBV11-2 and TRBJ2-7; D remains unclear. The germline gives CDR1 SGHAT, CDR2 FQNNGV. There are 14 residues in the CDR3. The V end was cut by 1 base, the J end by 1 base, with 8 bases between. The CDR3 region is CASSLGAASYEQYF. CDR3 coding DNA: TGTGCCAGCAGCTTAGGGGCGGCGTCCTACGAGCAGTACTTC. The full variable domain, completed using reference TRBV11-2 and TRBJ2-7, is EAGVAQSPRYKIIEKRQSVAFWCNPISGHATLYWYQQILGQGPKLLIQFQNNGVVDDSQLPKDRFSAERLKGVDSTLKIQPAKLEDSAVYLCASSLGAASYEQYFGPGTRLTVT.

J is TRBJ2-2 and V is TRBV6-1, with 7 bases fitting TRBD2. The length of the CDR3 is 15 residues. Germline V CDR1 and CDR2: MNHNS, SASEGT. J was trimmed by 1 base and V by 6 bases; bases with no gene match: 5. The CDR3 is CASRDPSGNTGELFF. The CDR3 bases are TGTGCCAGCAGAGACCCTAGCGGGAACACCGGGGAGCTGTTTTTT.

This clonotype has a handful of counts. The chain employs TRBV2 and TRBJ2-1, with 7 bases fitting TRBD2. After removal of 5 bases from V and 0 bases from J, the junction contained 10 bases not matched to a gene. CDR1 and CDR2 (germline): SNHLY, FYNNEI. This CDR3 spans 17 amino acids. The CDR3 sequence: CASSYVSGGSSYNEQFF. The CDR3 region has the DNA TGTGCCAGCAGTTACGTTTCGGGGGGTAGCTCCTACAATGAGCAGTTCTTC.

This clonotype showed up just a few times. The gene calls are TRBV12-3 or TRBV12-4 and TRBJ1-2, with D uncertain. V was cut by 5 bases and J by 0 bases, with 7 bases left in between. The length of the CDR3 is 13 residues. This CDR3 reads CASSTVPNYGYTF. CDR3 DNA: TGTGCCAGCAGTACGGTCCCTAACTATGGCTACACCTTC.

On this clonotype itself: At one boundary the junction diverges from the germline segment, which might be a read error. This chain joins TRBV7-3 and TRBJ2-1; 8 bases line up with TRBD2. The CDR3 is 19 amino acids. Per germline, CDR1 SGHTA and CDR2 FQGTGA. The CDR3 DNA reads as TGTGCCAGCTGCTTTTGGTTAAGGGCGGGAGGCACCAAGAAACGGTCCCTGTTCTTC. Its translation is CASCFWLRAGGTKKRSLFF. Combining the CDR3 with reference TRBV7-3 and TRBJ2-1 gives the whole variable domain GAGVSQTPSNKVTEKGKYVELRCDPISGHTALYWYRQSLGQGPEFLIYFQGTGAADDSGLPNDRFFAVRPEGSVSTLKIQRTERGDSAVYLCASCFWLRAGGTKKRSLFFGPGTRLTVL.

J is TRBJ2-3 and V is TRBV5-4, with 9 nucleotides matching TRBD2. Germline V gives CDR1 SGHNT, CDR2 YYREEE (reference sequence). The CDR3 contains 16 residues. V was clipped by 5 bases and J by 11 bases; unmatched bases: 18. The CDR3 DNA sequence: TGTGCCAGCAGAAGAGGGCGGGAGCGGGGGGAAGTAGTGCAGTATTTT. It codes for CASRRGRERGEVVQYF.

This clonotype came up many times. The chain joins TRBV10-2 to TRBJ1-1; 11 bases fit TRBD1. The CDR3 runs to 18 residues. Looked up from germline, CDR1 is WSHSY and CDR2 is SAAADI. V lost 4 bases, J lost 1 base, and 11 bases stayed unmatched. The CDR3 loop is CASSVHGMGTGGNTEAFF. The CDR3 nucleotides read TGCGCCAGCAGTGTTCACGGTATGGGGACAGGGGGGAACACTGAAGCTTTCTTT.

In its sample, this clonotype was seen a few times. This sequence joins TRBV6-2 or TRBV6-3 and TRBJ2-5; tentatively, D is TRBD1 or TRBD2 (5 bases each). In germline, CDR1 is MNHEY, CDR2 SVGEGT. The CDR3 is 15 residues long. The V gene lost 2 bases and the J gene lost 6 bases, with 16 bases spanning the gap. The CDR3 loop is CASSYEGPRRKTQYF. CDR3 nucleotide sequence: TGTGCCAGCAGTTACGAGGGGCCGCGACGGAAGACCCAGTACTTC.

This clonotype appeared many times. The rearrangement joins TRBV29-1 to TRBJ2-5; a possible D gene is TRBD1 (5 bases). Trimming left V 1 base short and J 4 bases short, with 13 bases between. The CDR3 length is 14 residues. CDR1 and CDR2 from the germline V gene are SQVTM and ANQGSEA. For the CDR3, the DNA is TGCAGCGTTGAAGGGGGCGAGGTGCCAGAGACCCAGTACTTC. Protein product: CSVEGGEVPETQYF.

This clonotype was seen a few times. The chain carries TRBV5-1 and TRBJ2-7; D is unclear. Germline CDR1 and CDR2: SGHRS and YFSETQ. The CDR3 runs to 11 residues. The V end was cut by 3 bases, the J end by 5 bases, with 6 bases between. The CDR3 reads CASSYANEQYF. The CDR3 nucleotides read TGCGCCAGCAGCTATGCCAACGAGCAGTACTTC.

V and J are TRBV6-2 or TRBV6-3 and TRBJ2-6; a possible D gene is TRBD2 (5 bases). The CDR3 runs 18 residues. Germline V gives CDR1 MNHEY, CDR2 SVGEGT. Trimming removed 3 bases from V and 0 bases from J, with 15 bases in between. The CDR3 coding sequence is TGTGCCAGCAGTTATGCAGCCTCTGAGGGCTCTGGGGCCAACGTCCTGACTTTC. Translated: CASSYAASEGSGANVLTF.

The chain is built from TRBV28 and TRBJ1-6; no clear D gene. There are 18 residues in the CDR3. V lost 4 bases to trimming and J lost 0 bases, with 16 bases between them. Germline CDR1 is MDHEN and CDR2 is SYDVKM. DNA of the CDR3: TGTGCCAGCAGTTCTTTCGGCACAAGGAGCTCCTATAATTCACCCCTCCACTTT. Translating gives CASSSFGTRSSYNSPLHF.